These 16 T cell receptor beta chains were sequenced from one sample in a study of CD8 T cells in ankylosing spondylitis. Study-level results: Apparently characteristic of ankylosing spondylitis blood was a TCR beta motif (eight highly homologous variants).

Antigen specificity for these receptors is unknown. Each CDR3 protein gets one entry after TCRdb re-called the 5' RACE reads with MiXCR. The sample holds around 540,000 distinct CDR3 sequences; roughly an eighth are singletons and the top ten take nearly 7%. The specimen sequenced was blood, either unsorted or a sorted T cell fraction (not recorded which). These receptors all stem from a male donor with ankylosing spondylitis.

The chain joins TRBV2 to TRBJ2-5, with 14 bases lining up with TRBD2. Unmatched junction bases numbered 0, after V lost 4 bases and J lost 5 bases. The germline gives CDR1 SNHLY, CDR2 FYNNEI. This CDR3 is built from 14 residues. The CDR3 loop is CASSGLAGGETQYF. CDR3 nucleotide sequence: TGTGCCAGCAGTGGACTAGCGGGAGGGGAGACCCAGTACTTC.

V and J are TRBV20-1 and TRBJ2-7, with D unresolved. Germline lookup yields CDR1 DFQATT and CDR2 SNEGSKA (reference sequence). CDR3 size: 13 residues. With 6 bases removed from V and 3 bases from J, the gap between germline ends came to 15 bases. In nucleotides, the CDR3 is TGCAGTGCAACTCCGGGCCCTCACTACGAGCAGTACTTC. This codes for CSATPGPHYEQYF.

The table lists this clonotype with a few counts. The chain combines TRBV11-1 with TRBJ2-1; 12 nucleotides line up with TRBD2. CDR3 length equals 20 residues. CDR1 is SGHAT and CDR2 is FQDESV in the germline V gene (reference sequence). Losses at the gene ends were 2 bases for V and 6 bases for J; bases not matched to a gene: 17. CDR3 region: CASSLRAEGLAGVGGNEQFF. The CDR3 bases are TGTGCCAGCAGCTTACGTGCGGAGGGACTAGCGGGCGTAGGGGGCAATGAGCAGTTCTTC.

This chain joins TRBV2 and TRBJ2-1; 13 positions match TRBD2. This CDR3 contains 17 residues. Trimming at V came to 7 bases and at J to 6 bases, leaving 12 bases not matched to a gene. Germline loops: CDR1 SNHLY, CDR2 FYNNEI. The CDR3 spells CASTLRRRLAGGNEQFF. CDR3 in DNA: TGTGCCAGCACCCTTCGACGGAGACTAGCGGGAGGCAATGAGCAGTTCTTC.

This clonotype has more than one count but fewer than ten. V is TRBV18 and J is TRBJ2-7; D may correspond to TRBD1 or TRBD2 (5 bases each). Germline CDR1 KGHSH, CDR2 LQKENI. The CDR3 runs 14 residues. V dropped 6 bases and J dropped 3 bases, with 15 bases sitting between them. The CDR3 DNA reads TGTGCCAGCTCCCCCGGGACCCAGTTCTACGAGCAGTACTTC. Its protein product is CASSPGTQFYEQYF. The full variable domain, completed using reference TRBV18 and TRBJ2-7, is NAGVMQNPRHLVRRRGQEARLRCSPMKGHSHVYWYRQLPEEGLKFMVYLQKENIIDESGMPKERFSAEFPKEGPSILRIQQVVRGDSAAYFCASSPGTQFYEQYFGPGTRLTVT.

The rearrangement uses TRBV13 and TRBJ2-1; TRBD2 is a possible D gene (5 bases). V gave up 7 bases and J gave up 0 bases, with 10 bases separating them. Germline V gives CDR1 PRHDT, CDR2 FYEKMQ (reference sequence). This CDR3 has 14 residues. The CDR3 protein is CASMRGSSYNEQFF. The DNA of the CDR3 is TGTGCCAGCATGCGTGGGAGCTCCTACAATGAGCAGTTCTTC.

This clonotype was seen only a few times. V and J are TRBV9 and TRBJ1-2; TRBD1 matches at 7 bases. CDR1 is SGDLS and CDR2 is YYNGEE in the germline V gene. V dropped 2 bases and J dropped 4; count of bases not matched to a gene: 5. The CDR3 contains 14 residues. DNA of the CDR3: TGTGCCAGCAGCGTGAGCCGGGACAGCTATGGCTACACCTTC. The encoded protein is CASSVSRDSYGYTF.

This sequence joins TRBV27 and TRBJ2-7, with D possibly called TRBD1 or TRBD2 (6 bases each). The V gene lost 0 bases and the J gene lost 0 bases, with 9 bases spanning the gap. This CDR3 has 15 amino acids. CDR1 is MNHEY and CDR2 is SMNVEV in the germline V gene (reference sequence). The CDR3: CASSLSGGYSYEQYV. The CDR3 DNA follows: TGTGCCAGCAGTTTATCGGGGGGCTACTCCTACGAGCAGTACGTC.

V and J are TRBV5-5 and TRBJ2-7; 8 bases agree with TRBD2. V trimming: 2 bases; J trimming: 7 bases; junction bases outside the gene matches: 2. The CDR3 consists of 12 residues. Germline values: CDR1 SGHKS, CDR2 YYEKEE (reference sequence). CDR3 coding DNA: TGTGCCAGCAGCTTCGGACTAGCAGAGCAGTACTTC. Translating gives CASSFGLAEQYF.

The table lists this clonotype with a few counts. V usage is TRBV5-1 and J usage is TRBJ1-4; TRBD1 aligns across 9 bases. Trimming at V came to 4 bases and at J to 3 bases, leaving 7 bases not matched to a gene. Germline V gene data show CDR1 as SGHRS and CDR2 as YFSETQ. The CDR3 is 16 amino acids. The CDR3 sequence: CASSRGQGAANEKLFF. Here the CDR3 DNA reads TGCGCCAGCAGCCGGGGACAGGGAGCGGCTAATGAAAAACTGTTTTTT.

This chain links TRBV7-2 with TRBJ1-2, with D tentatively TRBD1 (6 bases). Deletions cut 5 bases from V and 6 bases from J, with 22 bases between. The CDR3 is 16 residues long. Germline V gives CDR1 SGHTA, CDR2 FQGNSA. This chain's CDR3 is CASSQGWGARQDGYTF. CDR3 nucleotide sequence: TGTGCCAGCAGCCAAGGGTGGGGGGCCCGTCAAGATGGCTACACCTTC.

The J gene is TRBJ1-5, the V gene TRBV12-3 or TRBV12-4; perhaps TRBD1 as D (5 bases). With 0 bases removed from V and 7 bases from J, the gap between germline ends came to 16 bases. The CDR3 runs 16 residues. The CDR3 reads CASSLARLGVGQPQHF. The CDR3 bases are TGTGCCAGCAGTTTAGCGCGTTTAGGGGTGGGGCAGCCCCAGCATTTT.

The V and J genes are TRBV24-1 and TRBJ1-5; 7 positions agree with TRBD1. Germline V gives CDR1 KGHDR, CDR2 SFDVKD. The length of the CDR3 is 20 residues. Germline trimming cut 2 bases from V and 1 base from J; bases unmatched to any gene: 16. The DNA for the CDR3 is TGTGCCACCAGTGATTCTGGACAGGAGTCAAGTATGACGAGCAATCAGCCCCAGCATTTT. Translating it yields CATSDSGQESSMTSNQPQHF.

This clonotype was detected only a few times. The rearrangement links TRBV12-3 or TRBV12-4 to TRBJ2-2, with D maybe TRBD2 (6 bases). This CDR3 region has 15 residues. V was pared by 2 bases and J by 6 bases, with 13 bases between. The DNA for the CDR3 is TGTGCCAGCAGTTTATTTCAACTAGCTGCCGGGGAGCTGTTTTTT. Translating it yields CASSLFQLAAGELFF.

In this sample, this clonotype turned up a few times. The rearrangement joins TRBV28 to TRBJ2-5; 8 nucleotides line up with TRBD1. V gave up 6 bases and J gave up 7 bases; unmatched junction bases: 7. The CDR3 covers 13 residues. Per germline, CDR1 MDHEN and CDR2 SYDVKM. The CDR3: CASSGTGLWTQYF. CDR3 coding DNA: TGTGCCAGCAGCGGGACAGGCCTTTGGACCCAGTACTTC.

This clonotype showed up many times. The V and J genes are TRBV29-1 and TRBJ2-4; 8 nucleotides match TRBD2. CDR3 length equals 18 residues. Germline V CDR1 and CDR2: SQVTM, ANQGSEA. V was pared by 3 bases and J by 0 bases, with 13 bases of the junction left unmatched. CDR3 sequence: CSVEGARTSGLAKNIQYF. Here the CDR3 DNA reads TGCAGCGTTGAGGGAGCCAGAACTAGCGGCCTAGCCAAAAACATTCAGTACTTC.